The rows below give T cell receptor beta chains drawn from one sample of a study of T cells in localized non-small cell lung cancer. Clones were read by immunoSEQ multiplex PCR, and TCRdb kept only the in-frame ones, dropping some. The sample holds over 10,000 clones; roughly 84% are singletons and the top ten take about 54%. Source: peripheral blood, taken before any cancer treatment. Receptors originate from a male donor older than 55 with stage III lung adenocarcinoma. CDR3s include the opening cysteine and the closing phenylalanine or tryptophan. A D gene is named only where the DNA matches it firmly. Expanded clones get a size class; other rows say once, few or many, or leave the size out.

TRBJ2-3 | TRBV5-1 | NA | TRBD2 | 16 | TGCGCCAGCAGCTGGGAGGGGTTCCCCCCCACAGATACGCAGTATTTT | CASSWEGFPPTDTQYF
TRBJ1-6 | TRBV4-1 | NA | TRBD1 | 19 | TGCGCCAGCAGCCCCCCTGAGGAAAGGACAGGCGGATATAATTCACCCCTCCACTTT | CASSPPEERTGGYNSPLHF
TRBJ2-1 | TRBV30 | few | NA | 16 | TGTGCCTGGAGCGGAGAAGCGGGTAGAGGCTACAATGAGCAGTTCTTC | CAWSGEAGRGYNEQFF
TRBJ1-3 | TRBV7-2 | NA | NA | 14 | TGTGCCAGCAGCTTTCGGGCATCTGGAAACACCATATATTTT | CASSFRASGNTIYF
TRBJ1-4 | TRBV13 | NA | NA | 13 | TGTGCCAGCAGCTTCCCAGGGTCAGAAAAACTGTTTTTT | CASSFPGSEKLFF
TRBJ2-7 | TRBV7-2 | NA | NA | 14 | TGTGCCAGCACGCGGGACAGAGGCTCCTACGAGCAGTACTTC | CASTRDRGSYEQYF
TRBJ1-5 | TRBV6-1 | NA | TRBD1 | 13 | TGTGCCAGCAAGGGGCAGGGGGATCAGCCCCAGCATTTT | CASKGQGDQPQHF
TRBJ2-5 | TRBV5-4 | NA | TRBD2 | 14 | TGTGCCAGCAGGATGGCGGGGGGCCAAGAGACCCAGTACTTC | CASRMAGGQETQYF
TRBJ2-1 | TRBV29-1 | NA | TRBD2 | 15 | TGCAGCTCCCGAAACGGACTAGCGGAAGCCAATGAGCAGTTCTTC | CSSRNGLAEANEQFF
TRBJ1-2 | TRBV29-1 | once | TRBD1 | 13 | TGCAGCGCAGCACTGACAGGGTCCTATGGCTACACCTTC | CSAALTGSYGYTF
TRBJ2-5 | TRBV7-6 | once | NA | 17 | TGTGCCAGCAGCCGGGTTAGCGGGACAGGGTACCAAGAGACCCAGTACTTC | CASSRVSGTGYQETQYF
TRBJ2-3 | TRBV5-1 | NA | TRBD1 | 15 | TGCGCCAGCAGCCGCGGGACAGGGGATGCAGATACGCAGTATTTT | CASSRGTGDADTQYF
TRBJ2-1 | TRBV11-2 | NA | TRBD2 | 15 | TGTGCCAGCAGCTTAGGGCGGGGGGGCCTTTATGAGCAGTTCTTC | CASSLGRGGLYEQFF
TRBJ1-5 | TRBV19 | NA | NA | 19 | TGTGCCAGTCGTTGGGGGCATATGGGGGGCGGGTTGGGCAATCAGCCCCAGCATTTT | CASRWGHMGGGLGNQPQHF
TRBJ2-5 | TRBV19 | NA | TRBD2 | 17 | TGTGCCAGTTCTCAATTTTGGACTAGCGACCAACAAGAGACCCAGTACTTC | CASSQFWTSDQQETQYF
TRBJ2-3 | TRBV18 | NA | NA | 15 | TGTGCCAGCTCATTCCGCGGAGGGGGCGAAGATACGCAGTATTTT | CASSFRGGGEDTQYF
TRBJ2-3 | TRBV5-6 | NA | TRBD2 | 16 | TGTGCCAGCAGACTGGGACTAGCGGGAATCACAGATACGCAGTATTTT | CASRLGLAGITDTQYF
TRBJ1-1 | TRBV11-2 | NA | NA | 16 | TGTGCCAGCAGGCCGATGCCAACAGCAATGAACACTGAAGCTTTCTTT | CASRPMPTAMNTEAFF
TRBJ1-2 | TRBV6-5 | NA | TRBD1 | 13 | TGTGCCAGCAGTTACGGGACAGGGCAAGGCTACACCTTC | CASSYGTGQGYTF
TRBJ2-7 | TRBV19 | NA | NA | 14 | TGTGCCAGTAGTAGTAGCGGACTCTCCTACGAGCAGTACTTC | CASSSSGLSYEQYF
TRBJ1-2 | TRBV7-2 | NA | NA | 17 | TGTGCCAGCAGCTTATCCGGGGGGCGCGTGGTTAACTATGGCTACACCTTC | CASSLSGGRVVNYGYTF
TRBJ2-7 | TRBV4-1 | once | NA | 20 | TGCGCCAGCTCAAAAGCCCCCGGGGGGCCGGGGCGGTCCGAAACCTACGAGCAGTACTTC | CASSKAPGGPGRSETYEQYF
TRBJ1-2 | TRBV6-5 | NA | TRBD1 | 13 | TGTGCCAGCACCCTCGGGACAGACTATGGCTACACCTTC | CASTLGTDYGYTF
TRBJ2-5 | TRBV7-6 | NA | TRBD2 | 14 | TGTGCCAGCAGGATGGCGGGGGGCCAAGAGACCCAGTACTTC | CASRMAGGQETQYF
TRBJ1-2 | TRBV28 | NA | TRBD1 | 14 | TGTGCCAGCAGTCGGGGACAGCTCTTCTATGGCTACACCTTC | CASSRGQLFYGYTF
TRBJ2-7 | TRBV5-4 | once | NA | 14 | TGTGCCAGCAGCTTGAACGGAAGGGTAAGCGAGCAGTACTTC | CASSLNGRVSEQYF
TRBJ1-1 | TRBV29-1 | NA | NA | 11 | TGCAGCGTTGCGGTGAACACTGAAGCTTTCTTT | CSVAVNTEAFF
TRBJ1-2 | TRBV9 | NA | NA | 18 | TGTGCCAGCAGCGTAGGGGGCGGCGGGGGACATACTAACTATGGCTACACCTTC | CASSVGGGGGHTNYGYTF
TRBJ2-7 | TRBV7-2 | NA | TRBD2 | 16 | TGTGCCAGCAGCTTGGACGGGGGGGACGCACACTACGAGCAGTACTTC | CASSLDGGDAHYEQYF
TRBJ1-5 | TRBV6-1 | NA | NA | 13 | TGTGCCAGCAGTTTCGCCTTGGATCAGCCCCAGCATTTT | CASSFALDQPQHF
TRBJ2-1 | TRBV5-1 | few | NA | 17 | TGCGCCAGCAGCTTGCAGGGGGGGAAGAACCCCTACAATGAGCAGTTCTTC | CASSLQGGKNPYNEQFF
TRBJ1-4 | TRBV7-7 | NA | NA | 16 | TGTGCTAGCAGCTTGGGGGTTTCTGGAACTAATGAAAAACTGTTTTTT | CASSLGVSGTNEKLFF
TRBJ1-6 | TRBV19 | NA | NA | 17 | TGTGCCAGTAGTATATTTAAGGGGGACTCCTATAATTCACCCCTCCACTTT | CASSIFKGDSYNSPLHF
TRBJ1-1 | TRBV27 | NA | NA | 14 | TGTGCCAGCAGGAACCCGGGGCCGAACACTGAAGCTTTCTTT | CASRNPGPNTEAFF
TRBJ2-2 | TRBV19 | NA | NA | 15 | TGTGCCAGTACCAAACAGACAACGAACACCGGGGAGCTGTTTTTT | CASTKQTTNTGELFF
TRBJ1-1 | TRBV5-6 | NA | NA | 14 | TGTGCCAGCAGCTTGGCGGCTTTGAACACTGAAGCTTTCTTT | CASSLAALNTEAFF
TRBJ2-2 | TRBV9 | NA | NA | 16 | TGTGCCAGCAGCATCGAAAGGCTACAAAACACCGGGGAGCTGTTTTTT | CASSIERLQNTGELFF